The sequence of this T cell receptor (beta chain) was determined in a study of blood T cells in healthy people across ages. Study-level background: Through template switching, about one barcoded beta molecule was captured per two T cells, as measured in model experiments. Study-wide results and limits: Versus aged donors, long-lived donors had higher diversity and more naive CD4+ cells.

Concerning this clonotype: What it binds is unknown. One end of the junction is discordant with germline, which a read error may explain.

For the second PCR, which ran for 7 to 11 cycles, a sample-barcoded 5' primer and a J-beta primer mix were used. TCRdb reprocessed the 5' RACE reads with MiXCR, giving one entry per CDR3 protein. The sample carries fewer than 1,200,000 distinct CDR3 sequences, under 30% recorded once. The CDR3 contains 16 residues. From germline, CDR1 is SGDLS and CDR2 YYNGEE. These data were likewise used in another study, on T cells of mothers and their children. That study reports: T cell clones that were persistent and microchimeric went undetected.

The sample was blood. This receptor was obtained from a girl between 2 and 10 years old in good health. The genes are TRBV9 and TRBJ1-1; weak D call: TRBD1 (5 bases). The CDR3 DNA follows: TGTGCCAGCAGCCATTCCTCCGGGACGGAGAACACCGAAGCTTTCTTT. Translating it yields CASSHSSGTENTEAFF.